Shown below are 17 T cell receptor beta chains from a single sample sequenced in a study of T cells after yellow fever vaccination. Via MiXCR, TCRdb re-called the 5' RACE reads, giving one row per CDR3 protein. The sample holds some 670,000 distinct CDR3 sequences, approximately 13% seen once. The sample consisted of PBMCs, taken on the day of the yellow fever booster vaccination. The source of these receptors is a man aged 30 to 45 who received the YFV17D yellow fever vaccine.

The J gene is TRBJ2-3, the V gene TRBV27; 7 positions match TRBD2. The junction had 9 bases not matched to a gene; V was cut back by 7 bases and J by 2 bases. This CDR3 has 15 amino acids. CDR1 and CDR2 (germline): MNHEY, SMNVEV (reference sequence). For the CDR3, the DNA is TGTGCCAGCAATTCCCTAGCGGATTACACAGATACGCAGTATTTT. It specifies CASNSLADYTDTQYF.

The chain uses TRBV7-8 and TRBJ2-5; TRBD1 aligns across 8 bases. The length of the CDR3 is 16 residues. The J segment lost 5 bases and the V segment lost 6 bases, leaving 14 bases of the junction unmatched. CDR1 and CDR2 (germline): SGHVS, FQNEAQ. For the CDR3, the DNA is TGTGCCAGCAGTCTTTTGGGGACAGGCATAGGGGAGACCCAGTACTTC. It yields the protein CASSLLGTGIGETQYF. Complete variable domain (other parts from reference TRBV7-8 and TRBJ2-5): GAGVSQSPRYKVAKRGQDVALRCDPISGHVSLFWYQQALGQGPEFLTYFQNEAQLDKSGLPSDRFFAERPEGSVSTLKIQRTQQEDSAVYLCASSLLGTGIGETQYFGPGTRLLVL.

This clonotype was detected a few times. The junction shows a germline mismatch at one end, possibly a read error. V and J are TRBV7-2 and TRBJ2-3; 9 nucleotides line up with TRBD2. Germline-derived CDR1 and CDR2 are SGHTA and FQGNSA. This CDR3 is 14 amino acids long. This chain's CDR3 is CASSVAGVEDTQYF. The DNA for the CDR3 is TGTGCCAGCAGCGTAGCGGGAGTGGAAGATACGCAGTATTTT.

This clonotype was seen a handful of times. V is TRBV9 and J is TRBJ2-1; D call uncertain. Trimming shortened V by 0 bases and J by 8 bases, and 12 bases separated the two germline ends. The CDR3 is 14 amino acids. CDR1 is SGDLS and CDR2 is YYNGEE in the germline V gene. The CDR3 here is CASSVGLPADEQFF. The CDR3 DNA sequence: TGTGCCAGCAGCGTAGGACTCCCGGCCGATGAGCAGTTCTTC.

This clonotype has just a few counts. DNA for the CDR3: TGTGCCAGCAGCCGACAGCTACCCTCCTACGAGCAGTACTTC. It codes for CASSRQLPSYEQYF. The gene calls are TRBV6-1 and TRBJ2-7; maybe TRBD1 (5 bases). Germline loops: CDR1 MNHNS, CDR2 SASEGT. This CDR3 has 14 residues. V was shortened by 6 bases and J by 0 bases, with 12 bases between the two germline ends.

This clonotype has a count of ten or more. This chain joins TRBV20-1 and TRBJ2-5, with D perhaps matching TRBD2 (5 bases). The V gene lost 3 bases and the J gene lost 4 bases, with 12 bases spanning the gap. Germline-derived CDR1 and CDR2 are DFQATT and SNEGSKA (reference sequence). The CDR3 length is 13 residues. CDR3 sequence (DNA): TGCAGTGCTAGGGGGAGCGGAATAGAGACCCAGTACTTC. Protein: CSARGSGIETQYF.

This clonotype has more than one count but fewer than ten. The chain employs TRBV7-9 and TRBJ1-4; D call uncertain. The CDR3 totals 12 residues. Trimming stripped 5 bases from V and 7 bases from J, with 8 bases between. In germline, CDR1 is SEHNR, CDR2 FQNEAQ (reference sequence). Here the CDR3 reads CASSLNVEKLFF. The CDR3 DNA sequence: TGTGCCAGCAGCCTGAACGTTGAAAAACTGTTTTTT.

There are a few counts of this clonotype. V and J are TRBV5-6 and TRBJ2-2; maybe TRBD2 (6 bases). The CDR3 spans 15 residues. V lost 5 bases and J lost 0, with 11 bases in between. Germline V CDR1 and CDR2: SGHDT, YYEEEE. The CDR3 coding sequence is TGTGCCAGCAGTCCGGAGGGGACGAACACCGGGGAGCTGTTTTTT. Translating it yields CASSPEGTNTGELFF.

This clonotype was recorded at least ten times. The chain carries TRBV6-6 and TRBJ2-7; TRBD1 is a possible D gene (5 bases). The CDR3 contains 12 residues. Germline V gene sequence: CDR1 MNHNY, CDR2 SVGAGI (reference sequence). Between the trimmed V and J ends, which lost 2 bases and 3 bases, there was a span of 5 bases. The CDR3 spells CASSYRGYEQYF. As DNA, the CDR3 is TGTGCCAGCAGTTACAGGGGCTACGAGCAGTACTTC.

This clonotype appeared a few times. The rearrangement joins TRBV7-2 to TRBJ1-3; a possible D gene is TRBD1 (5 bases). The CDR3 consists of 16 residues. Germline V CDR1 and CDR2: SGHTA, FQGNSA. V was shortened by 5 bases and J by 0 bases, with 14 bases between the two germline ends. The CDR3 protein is CASSARFGTSGNTIYF. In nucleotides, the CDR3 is TGTGCCAGCAGCGCGAGGTTTGGGACCTCTGGAAACACCATATATTTT.

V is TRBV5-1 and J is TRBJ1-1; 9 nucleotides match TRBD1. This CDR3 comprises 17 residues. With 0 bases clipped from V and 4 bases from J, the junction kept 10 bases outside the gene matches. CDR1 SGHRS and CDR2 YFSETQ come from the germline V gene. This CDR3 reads CASSLVPSTGGSTEAFF. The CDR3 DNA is TGCGCCAGCAGCTTGGTCCCCTCGACAGGGGGGAGCACTGAAGCTTTCTTT.

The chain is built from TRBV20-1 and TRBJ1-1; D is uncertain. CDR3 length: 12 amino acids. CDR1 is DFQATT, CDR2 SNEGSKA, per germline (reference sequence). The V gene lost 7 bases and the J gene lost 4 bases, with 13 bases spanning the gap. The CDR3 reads CSGTEGSTEAFF. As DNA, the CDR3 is TGCAGTGGCACAGAGGGTAGCACTGAAGCTTTCTTT.

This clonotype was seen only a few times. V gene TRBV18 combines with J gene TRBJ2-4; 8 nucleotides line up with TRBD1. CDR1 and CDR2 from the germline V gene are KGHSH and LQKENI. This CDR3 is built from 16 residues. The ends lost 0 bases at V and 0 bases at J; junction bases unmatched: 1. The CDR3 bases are TGTGCCAGCTCACCACCTCAGGGGGCAGCCAAAAACATTCAGTACTTC. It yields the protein CASSPPQGAAKNIQYF.

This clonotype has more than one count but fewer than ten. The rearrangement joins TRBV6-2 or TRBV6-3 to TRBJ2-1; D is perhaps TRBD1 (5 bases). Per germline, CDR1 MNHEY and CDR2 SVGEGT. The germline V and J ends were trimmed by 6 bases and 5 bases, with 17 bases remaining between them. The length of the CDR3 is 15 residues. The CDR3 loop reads CASSRFWGSDNEQFF. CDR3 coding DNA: TGTGCCAGCAGCCGTTTCTGGGGCAGCGACAATGAGCAGTTCTTC.

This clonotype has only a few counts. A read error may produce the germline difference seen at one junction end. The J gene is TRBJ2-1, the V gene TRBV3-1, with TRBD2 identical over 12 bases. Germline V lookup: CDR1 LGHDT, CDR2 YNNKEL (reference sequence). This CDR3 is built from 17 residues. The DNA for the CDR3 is TGTGCCAGCACCCAAGAGTCTAGCGGGAGGGCGGGCAATGAGCAGTTCTTC. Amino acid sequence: CASTQESSGRAGNEQFF.

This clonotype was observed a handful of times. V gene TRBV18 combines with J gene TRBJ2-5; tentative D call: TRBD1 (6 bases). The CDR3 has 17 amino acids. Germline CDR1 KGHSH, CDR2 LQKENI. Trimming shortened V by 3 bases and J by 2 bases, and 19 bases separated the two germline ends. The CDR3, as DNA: TGTGCCAGCTCACCTTCAGGGGCCTACAAACCACAAGAGACCCAGTACTTC. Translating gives CASSPSGAYKPQETQYF.

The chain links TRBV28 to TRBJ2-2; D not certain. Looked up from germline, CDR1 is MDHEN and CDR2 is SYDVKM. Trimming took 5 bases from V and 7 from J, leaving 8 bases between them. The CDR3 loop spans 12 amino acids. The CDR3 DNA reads TGTGCCAGCAGTCTCCTCCGCGGGGAGCTGTTTTTT. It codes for CASSLLRGELFF.